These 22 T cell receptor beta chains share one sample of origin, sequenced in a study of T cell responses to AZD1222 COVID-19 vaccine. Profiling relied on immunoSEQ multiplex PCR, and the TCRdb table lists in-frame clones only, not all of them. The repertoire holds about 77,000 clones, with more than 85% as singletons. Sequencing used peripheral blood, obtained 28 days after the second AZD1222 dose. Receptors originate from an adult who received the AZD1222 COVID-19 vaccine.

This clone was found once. CDR3 DNA: TGTGCCACCAGTGAATCTTACAGGGTGGAGACCCAGTACTTC. It encodes CATSESYRVETQYF. The gene calls are TRBV24-1 and TRBJ2-5; maybe TRBD1 (6 bases). Germline CDR1 reads KGHDR; CDR2 reads SFDVKD. The CDR3 loop spans 14 amino acids. V was shortened by 4 bases and J by 5 bases, with 13 bases between the two germline ends.

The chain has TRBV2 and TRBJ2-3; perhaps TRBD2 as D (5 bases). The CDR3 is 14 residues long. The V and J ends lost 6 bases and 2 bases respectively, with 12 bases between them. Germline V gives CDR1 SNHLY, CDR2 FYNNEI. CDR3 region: CASRARLHTDTQYF. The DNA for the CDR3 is TGTGCCAGCAGGGCCCGACTACACACAGATACGCAGTATTTT.

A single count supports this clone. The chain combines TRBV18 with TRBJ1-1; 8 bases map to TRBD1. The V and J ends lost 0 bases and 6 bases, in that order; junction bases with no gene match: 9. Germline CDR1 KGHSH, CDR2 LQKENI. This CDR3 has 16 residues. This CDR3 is CASSPPGQAARAEAFF. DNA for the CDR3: TGTGCCAGCTCACCACCGGGACAGGCTGCCCGGGCTGAAGCTTTCTTT.

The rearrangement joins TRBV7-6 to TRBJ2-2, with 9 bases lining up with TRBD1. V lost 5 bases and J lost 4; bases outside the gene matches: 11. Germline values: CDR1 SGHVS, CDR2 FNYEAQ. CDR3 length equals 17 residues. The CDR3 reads CASSRLGQGGGTGELFF. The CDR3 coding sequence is TGTGCCAGCAGCAGACTGGGACAGGGCGGTGGCACCGGGGAGCTGTTTTTT. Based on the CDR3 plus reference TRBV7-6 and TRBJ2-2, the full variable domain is GAGVSQSPRYKVTKRGQDVALRCDPISGHVSLYWYRQALGQGPEFLTYFNYEAQQDKSGLPNDRFSAERPEGSISTLTIQRTEQRDSAMYRCASSRLGQGGGTGELFFGEGSRLTVL.

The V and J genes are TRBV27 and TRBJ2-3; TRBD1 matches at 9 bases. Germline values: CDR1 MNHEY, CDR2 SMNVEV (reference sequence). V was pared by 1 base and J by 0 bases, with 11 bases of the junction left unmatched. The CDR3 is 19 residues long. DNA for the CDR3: TGTGCCAGCAGTTTATGGCCCCCTGAGGACAGGGGTAGCACAGATACGCAGTATTTT. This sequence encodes CASSLWPPEDRGSTDTQYF.

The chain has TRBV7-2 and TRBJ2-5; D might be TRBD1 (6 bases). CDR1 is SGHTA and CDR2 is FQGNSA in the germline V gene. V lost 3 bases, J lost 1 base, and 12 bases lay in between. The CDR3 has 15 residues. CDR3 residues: CASSFLGGLQETQYF. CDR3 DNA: TGTGCCAGCAGCTTTCTAGGGGGTCTCCAAGAGACCCAGTACTTC.

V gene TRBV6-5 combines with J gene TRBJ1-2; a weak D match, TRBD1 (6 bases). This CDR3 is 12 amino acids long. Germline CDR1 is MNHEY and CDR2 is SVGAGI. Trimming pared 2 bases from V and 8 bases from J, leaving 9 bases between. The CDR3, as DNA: TGTGCCAGCAGTTACACCGGGGGCGGCTACACCTTC. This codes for CASSYTGGGYTF.

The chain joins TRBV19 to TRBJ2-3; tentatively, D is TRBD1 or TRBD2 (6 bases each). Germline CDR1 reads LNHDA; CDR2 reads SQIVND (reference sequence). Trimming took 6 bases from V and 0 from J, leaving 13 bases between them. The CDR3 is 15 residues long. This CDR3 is CASRVRGGSTDTQYF. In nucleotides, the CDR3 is TGTGCCAGTAGGGTCCGAGGGGGGAGCACAGATACGCAGTATTTT.

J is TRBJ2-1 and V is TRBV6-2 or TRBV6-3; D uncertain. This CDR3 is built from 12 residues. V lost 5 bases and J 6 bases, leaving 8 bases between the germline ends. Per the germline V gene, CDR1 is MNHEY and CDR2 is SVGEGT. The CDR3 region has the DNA TGTGCCAGCAGTCCGTCACGCAATGAGCAGTTCTTC. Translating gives CASSPSRNEQFF.

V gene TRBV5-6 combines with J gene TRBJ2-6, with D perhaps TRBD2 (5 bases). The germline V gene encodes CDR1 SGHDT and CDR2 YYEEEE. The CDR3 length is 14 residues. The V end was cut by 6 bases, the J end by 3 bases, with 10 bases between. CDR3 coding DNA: TGTGCCAGCAATGGAGGTTATGGGGCCAACGTCCTGACTTTC. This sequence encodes CASNGGYGANVLTF.

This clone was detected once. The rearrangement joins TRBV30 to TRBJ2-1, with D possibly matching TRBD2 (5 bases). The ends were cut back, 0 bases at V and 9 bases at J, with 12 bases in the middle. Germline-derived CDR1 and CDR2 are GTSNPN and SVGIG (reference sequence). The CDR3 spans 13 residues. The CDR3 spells CAWSVDREGEQFF. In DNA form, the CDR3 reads TGTGCCTGGAGTGTGGACCGGGAAGGTGAGCAGTTCTTC.

CDR3: CATSEPGPRGEKLFF. CDR3 sequence (DNA): TGTGCCACCAGTGAACCCGGGCCGAGGGGAGAAAAACTGTTTTTT. This chain uses TRBV24-1 with TRBJ1-4, with D tentatively TRBD1 (5 bases). V shed 4 bases and J shed 8 bases, with 16 bases lying between them. Germline assignment: CDR1 KGHDR and CDR2 SFDVKD. There are 15 residues in the CDR3.

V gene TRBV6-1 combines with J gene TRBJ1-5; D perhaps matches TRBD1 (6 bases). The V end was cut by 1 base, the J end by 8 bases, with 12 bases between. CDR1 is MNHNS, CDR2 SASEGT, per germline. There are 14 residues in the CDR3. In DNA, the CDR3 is TGTGCCAGCAGTGAAGGAACAGGGAGCAAGCCCCAGCATTTT. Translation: CASSEGTGSKPQHF.

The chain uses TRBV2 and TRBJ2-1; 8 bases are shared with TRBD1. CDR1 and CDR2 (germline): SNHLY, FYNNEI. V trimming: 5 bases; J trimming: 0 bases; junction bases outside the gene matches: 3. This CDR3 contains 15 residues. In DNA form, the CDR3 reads TGTGCCAGCAGTCCCGACAGGGGCTCCTACAATGAGCAGTTCTTC. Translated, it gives CASSPDRGSYNEQFF.

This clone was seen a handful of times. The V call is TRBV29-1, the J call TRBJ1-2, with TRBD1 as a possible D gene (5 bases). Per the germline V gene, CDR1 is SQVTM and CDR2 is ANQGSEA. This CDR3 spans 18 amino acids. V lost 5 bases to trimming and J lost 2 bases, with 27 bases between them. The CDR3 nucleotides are TGCAGCGTTCGACCTACAGGCGGAATAGGGTTGGGAAACTATGGCTACACCTTC. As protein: CSVRPTGGIGLGNYGYTF. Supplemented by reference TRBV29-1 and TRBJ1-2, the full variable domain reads SAVISQKPSRDICQRGTSLTIQCQVDSQVTMMFWYRQQPGQSLTLIATANQGSEATYESGFVIDKFPISRPNLTFSTLTVSNMSPEDSSIYLCSVRPTGGIGLGNYGYTFGSGTRLTVV.

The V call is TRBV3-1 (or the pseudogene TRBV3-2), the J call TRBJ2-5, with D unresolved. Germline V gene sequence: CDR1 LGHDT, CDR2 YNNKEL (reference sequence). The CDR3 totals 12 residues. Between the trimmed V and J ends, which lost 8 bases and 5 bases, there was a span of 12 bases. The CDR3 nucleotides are TGTGCCAGCCGTGTGGGTCGGGAGACCCAGTACTTC. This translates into CASRVGRETQYF.

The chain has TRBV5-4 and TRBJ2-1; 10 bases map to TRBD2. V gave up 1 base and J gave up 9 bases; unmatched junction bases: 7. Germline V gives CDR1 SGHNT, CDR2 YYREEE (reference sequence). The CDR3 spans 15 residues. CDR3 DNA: TGTGCCAGCAGCTTGCGACTAGCGGGCGGTACTGAGCAGTTCTTC. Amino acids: CASSLRLAGGTEQFF. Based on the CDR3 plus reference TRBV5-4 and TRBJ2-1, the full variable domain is ETGVTQSPTHLIKTRGQQVTLRCSSQSGHNTVSWYQQALGQGPQFIFQYYREEENGRGNFPPRFSGLQFPNYSSELNVNALELDDSALYLCASSLRLAGGTEQFFGPGTRLTVL.

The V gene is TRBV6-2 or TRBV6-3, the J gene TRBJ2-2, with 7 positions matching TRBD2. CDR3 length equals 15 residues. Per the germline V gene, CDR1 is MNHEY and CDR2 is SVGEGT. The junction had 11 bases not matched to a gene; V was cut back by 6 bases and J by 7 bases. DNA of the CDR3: TGTGCCAGCAGCCCACGGGGGAGGGAATACGGGGAGCTGTTTTTT. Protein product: CASSPRGREYGELFF.

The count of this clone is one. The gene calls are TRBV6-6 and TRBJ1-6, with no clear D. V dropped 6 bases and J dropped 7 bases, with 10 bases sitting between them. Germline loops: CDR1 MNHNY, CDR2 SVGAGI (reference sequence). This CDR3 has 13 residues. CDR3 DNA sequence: TGTGCCAGCAGCCTCGATACGAATTCACCCCTCCACTTT. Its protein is CASSLDTNSPLHF.

The DNA for the CDR3 is TGTGCCAGCAGTTTAAAAAGGGTTCTTGGGTCGTGGGGCTACGAGCAGTACTTC. Protein sequence: CASSLKRVLGSWGYEQYF. V is TRBV27 and J is TRBJ2-7; D not certain. Germline loops: CDR1 MNHEY, CDR2 SMNVEV (reference sequence). The CDR3 sequence is 18 residues long. The V end was cut by 2 bases, the J end by 3 bases, with 23 bases between.

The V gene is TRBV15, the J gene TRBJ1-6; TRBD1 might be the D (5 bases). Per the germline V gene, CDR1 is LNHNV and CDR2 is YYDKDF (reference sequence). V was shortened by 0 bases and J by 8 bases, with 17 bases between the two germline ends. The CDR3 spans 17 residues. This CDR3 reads CATSRELTSETDSPLHF. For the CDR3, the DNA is TGTGCCACCAGCAGAGAGCTGACCAGTGAGACAGATTCACCCCTCCACTTT. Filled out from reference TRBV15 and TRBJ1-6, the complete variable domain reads DAMVIQNPRYQVTQFGKPVTLSCSQTLNHNVMYWYQQKSSQAPKLLFHYYDKDFNNEADTPDNFQSRRPNTSFCFLDIRSPGLGDTAMYLCATSRELTSETDSPLHFGNGTRLTVT.

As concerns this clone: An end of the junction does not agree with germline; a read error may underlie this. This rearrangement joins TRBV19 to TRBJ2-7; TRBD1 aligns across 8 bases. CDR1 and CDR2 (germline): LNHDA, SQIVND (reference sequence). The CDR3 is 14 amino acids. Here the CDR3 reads CASSKTGAGYEQYF. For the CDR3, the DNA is TGTGCCAGCAGTAAGACAGGGGCTGGTTACGAGCAGTACTTC.